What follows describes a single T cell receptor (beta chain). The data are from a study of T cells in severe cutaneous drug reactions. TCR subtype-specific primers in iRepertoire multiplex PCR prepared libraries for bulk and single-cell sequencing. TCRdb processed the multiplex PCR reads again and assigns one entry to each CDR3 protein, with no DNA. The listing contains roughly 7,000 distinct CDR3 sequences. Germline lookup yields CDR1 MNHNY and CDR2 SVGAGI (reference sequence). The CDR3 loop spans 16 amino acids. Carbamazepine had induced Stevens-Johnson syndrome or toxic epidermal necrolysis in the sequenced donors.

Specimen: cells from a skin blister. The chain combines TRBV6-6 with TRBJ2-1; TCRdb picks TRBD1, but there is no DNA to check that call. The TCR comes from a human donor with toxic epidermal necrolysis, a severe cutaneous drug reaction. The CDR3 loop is CASNGQGGTIYNEQFF.